This T cell receptor beta chain stems from a study of blood T cells in healthy people across ages. Primed by a sample-barcoded 5' primer and a J-beta primer mix, a second PCR proceeded for 7 to 11 cycles. MiXCR, run by TCRdb on the 5' RACE reads, gives a single entry per CDR3 protein. The table has 700,000 to 800,000 distinct CDR3 sequences, roughly 43% seen once. There are many counts of this clonotype. The material sequenced was blood. The receptor comes from a woman in her sixties or seventies in good health.

The CDR3 spells CASSPQSSVNFYGYTF. As DNA, the CDR3 is TGTGCCAGCAGCCCCCAATCGTCGGTCAATTTCTATGGCTACACCTTC. The rearrangement joins TRBV7-9 to TRBJ1-2; D is undetermined. CDR3 size: 16 residues. The germline V gene has CDR1 SEHNR and CDR2 FQNEAQ (reference sequence). The germline V and J ends were trimmed by 5 bases and 4 bases, with 20 bases remaining between them.